These T cell receptor beta chains were read from a single sample in a study of blood T cells in healthy people across ages. MiXCR, applied by TCRdb to the 5' RACE reads, yields one record per CDR3 protein. This table holds 1.2 million to 1.5 million distinct CDR3 sequences, around 39% found once. The sample comprised blood. These receptors all come from a woman aged 18 to 35 in good health. Each CDR3 is given with its conserved first and last residue. The D gene is left open where the match is weak. Where a row states a size, it is once, few, many or the class of an expanded clone; other rows omit it.

j_call: TRBJ2-1
v_call: TRBV15
d_call: NA
clone_size: NA
cdr3_aa: CATSSELVLDEQFF
cdr3_nt: TGTGCCACCAGCAGTGAACTAGTTCTGGATGAGCAGTTCTTC

j_call: TRBJ2-7
v_call: TRBV6-2/TRBV6-3
d_call: TRBD1
clone_size: NA
cdr3_aa: CASTQGAFYEQYF
cdr3_nt: TGTGCCAGCACTCAGGGGGCGTTCTACGAGCAGTACTTC

j_call: TRBJ1-2
v_call: TRBV6-6
d_call: TRBD1
clone_size: NA
cdr3_aa: CASYEQGAKGYGYTF
cdr3_nt: TGTGCCAGCTACGAACAGGGGGCAAAGGGCTATGGCTACACCTTC

j_call: TRBJ2-7
v_call: TRBV27
d_call: TRBD1
clone_size: few
cdr3_aa: CASSRSDRGIYEQYF
cdr3_nt: TGTGCCAGCAGTAGGTCGGACAGGGGGATTTACGAGCAGTACTTC

j_call: TRBJ1-2
v_call: TRBV28
d_call: TRBD1
clone_size: NA
cdr3_aa: CASGSTSRDRYTF
cdr3_nt: TGTGCCAGCGGCTCTACGTCCCGGGACAGGTACACCTTC

j_call: TRBJ1-4
v_call: TRBV29-1
d_call: TRBD1
clone_size: once
cdr3_aa: CSAAGTGSATNEKLFF
cdr3_nt: TGCAGCGCAGCCGGGACAGGCTCTGCAACTAATGAAAAACTGTTTTTT

j_call: TRBJ2-5
v_call: TRBV5-1
d_call: NA
clone_size: many
cdr3_aa: CASSSAETQYF
cdr3_nt: TGTGCCAGCAGTTCTGCAGAGACCCAGTACTTC

j_call: TRBJ1-6
v_call: TRBV6-2/TRBV6-3
d_call: NA
clone_size: NA
cdr3_aa: CASSRNDNSPLHF
cdr3_nt: TGTGCCAGCAGCAGAAATGATAATTCACCCCTCCACTTT

j_call: TRBJ2-2
v_call: TRBV9
d_call: TRBD2
clone_size: many
cdr3_aa: CASSVAGGANTGELFF
cdr3_nt: TGTGCCAGCAGCGTAGCGGGGGGGGCGAACACCGGGGAGCTGTTTTTT

j_call: TRBJ2-2
v_call: TRBV4-1
d_call: NA
clone_size: once
cdr3_aa: CASSQDMRGRTGELFF
cdr3_nt: TGCGCCAGCAGCCAAGACATGAGAGGGCGCACCGGGGAGCTGTTTTTT

j_call: TRBJ1-2
v_call: TRBV29-1
d_call: TRBD1
clone_size: NA
cdr3_aa: CSVDGRGPFGYTF
cdr3_nt: TGCAGCGTTGATGGCAGGGGGCCCTTTGGCTACACCTTC

j_call: TRBJ1-1
v_call: TRBV20-1
d_call: NA
clone_size: NA
cdr3_aa: CSARDLTLNTEAFF
cdr3_nt: TGCAGTGCTAGAGATCTGACCCTGAACACTGAAGCTTTCTTT

j_call: TRBJ2-7
v_call: TRBV10-3
d_call: TRBD1
clone_size: NA
cdr3_aa: CAISEAGTGGGYEQYF
cdr3_nt: TGTGCCATCAGTGAGGCCGGGACAGGGGGGGGCTACGAGCAGTACTTC

j_call: TRBJ1-1
v_call: TRBV5-1
d_call: TRBD1
clone_size: NA
cdr3_aa: CASSRGTGGTEAFF
cdr3_nt: TGCGCCAGCAGCCGAGGGACAGGGGGCACTGAAGCTTTCTTT

j_call: TRBJ2-5
v_call: TRBV5-1
d_call: TRBD2
clone_size: NA
cdr3_aa: CASSGLGLAGLETQYF
cdr3_nt: TGCGCCAGCAGCGGGCTCGGACTAGCGGGACTAGAGACCCAGTACTTC

j_call: TRBJ2-1
v_call: TRBV6-5
d_call: NA
clone_size: NA
cdr3_aa: CASSPREGYYNEQFF
cdr3_nt: TGTGCCAGCAGTCCCCGTGAGGGCTACTACAATGAGCAGTTCTTC

j_call: TRBJ1-2
v_call: TRBV11-1
d_call: NA
clone_size: NA
cdr3_aa: CASSPERTQYGYTF
cdr3_nt: TGTGCCAGCAGCCCCGAAAGGACACAATATGGCTACACCTTC

j_call: TRBJ1-1
v_call: TRBV6-4
d_call: NA
clone_size: few
cdr3_aa: CASSDSRQNTEAFF
cdr3_nt: TGTGCCAGCAGTGACTCCAGGCAGAACACTGAAGCTTTCTTT

j_call: TRBJ2-7
v_call: TRBV12-5
d_call: NA
clone_size: NA
cdr3_aa: CASGLRHVSYEQYF
cdr3_nt: TGTGCTAGTGGTTTGCGGCACGTCTCCTACGAGCAGTACTTC

j_call: TRBJ2-3
v_call: TRBV5-1
d_call: NA
clone_size: few
cdr3_aa: CASSLEWSSTDTQYF
cdr3_nt: TGCGCCAGCAGCTTGGAGTGGTCTAGCACAGATACGCAGTATTTT

j_call: TRBJ1-4
v_call: TRBV2
d_call: NA
clone_size: NA
cdr3_aa: CATDAPLAWGEKLFF
cdr3_nt: TGTGCCACCGACGCACCTCTGGCATGGGGTGAAAAACTGTTTTTT

j_call: TRBJ2-1
v_call: TRBV7-8
d_call: TRBD1
clone_size: few
cdr3_aa: CASSSTGTDIYNEQFF
cdr3_nt: TGTGCCAGCAGTTCGACCGGGACAGATATTTACAATGAGCAGTTCTTC

j_call: TRBJ1-6
v_call: TRBV3-1
d_call: NA
clone_size: NA
cdr3_aa: CASSQVGGVKNSPLHF
cdr3_nt: TGTGCCAGCAGCCAAGTGGGGGGCGTAAAGAATTCACCCCTCCACTTT

j_call: TRBJ2-5
v_call: TRBV20-1
d_call: TRBD2
clone_size: NA
cdr3_aa: CSARDQRTSKETQYF
cdr3_nt: TGCAGTGCTAGAGATCAGCGGACTAGCAAAGAGACCCAGTACTTC

j_call: TRBJ1-2
v_call: TRBV14
d_call: TRBD1
clone_size: NA
cdr3_aa: CASSREAGGTSYGYTF
cdr3_nt: TGTGCCAGCAGCCGAGAAGCAGGGGGTACGAGCTATGGCTACACCTTC

j_call: TRBJ1-1
v_call: TRBV12-3/TRBV12-4
d_call: NA
clone_size: NA
cdr3_aa: CASSFDYRVTEAFF
cdr3_nt: TGTGCCAGCAGTTTTGATTATCGGGTAACTGAAGCTTTCTTT

j_call: TRBJ1-2
v_call: TRBV29-1
d_call: NA
clone_size: few
cdr3_aa: CSAFTGNYGYTF
cdr3_nt: TGCAGCGCCTTCACAGGGAACTATGGCTACACCTTC

j_call: TRBJ2-7
v_call: TRBV3-1
d_call: NA
clone_size: NA
cdr3_aa: CASSQGLPLGTRSSYEQYF
cdr3_nt: TGTGCCAGCAGCCAAGGCCTCCCACTCGGGACAAGGAGTTCCTACGAGCAGTACTTC

j_call: TRBJ1-3
v_call: TRBV7-9
d_call: NA
clone_size: few
cdr3_aa: CASTQGSGNTIYF
cdr3_nt: TGTGCCAGCACCCAGGGCTCTGGAAACACCATATATTTT

j_call: TRBJ1-3
v_call: TRBV20-1
d_call: NA
clone_size: NA
cdr3_aa: CSARDPRGSGNTIYF
cdr3_nt: TGCAGCGCTAGAGATCCCCGGGGTTCTGGAAACACCATATATTTT

j_call: TRBJ2-5
v_call: TRBV10-3
d_call: NA
clone_size: many
cdr3_aa: CAFHEAGETQYF
cdr3_nt: TGTGCCTTCCACGAGGCTGGGGAGACCCAGTACTTC

j_call: TRBJ1-2
v_call: TRBV27
d_call: NA
clone_size: NA
cdr3_aa: CASKGEAVGVDGYTF
cdr3_nt: TGTGCCAGCAAGGGGGAGGCGGTCGGGGTGGATGGCTACACCTTC

j_call: TRBJ2-1
v_call: TRBV2
d_call: NA
clone_size: NA
cdr3_aa: CASRERIGSYNEQFF
cdr3_nt: TGTGCCAGCAGGGAGAGGATTGGCTCCTACAATGAGCAGTTCTTC

j_call: TRBJ1-2
v_call: TRBV7-6
d_call: NA
clone_size: NA
cdr3_aa: CASSLGRGYDSYTF
cdr3_nt: TGTGCCAGCAGCTTAGGTAGAGGATACGATAGCTACACCTTC

j_call: TRBJ1-4
v_call: TRBV20-1
d_call: NA
clone_size: NA
cdr3_aa: CSAGAGSIEKLFF
cdr3_nt: TGCAGCGCGGGGGCGGGCTCGATAGAAAAACTGTTTTTT

j_call: TRBJ2-5
v_call: TRBV6-2/TRBV6-3
d_call: TRBD2
clone_size: NA
cdr3_aa: CASNTGLAGDLAYF
cdr3_nt: TGTGCCAGCAATACGGGACTAGCGGGGGACTTAGCGTACTTC

j_call: TRBJ2-7
v_call: TRBV5-5
d_call: TRBD1
clone_size: NA
cdr3_aa: CASSSRDRAYYEQYF
cdr3_nt: TGTGCCAGCAGCTCGAGGGACAGGGCCTACTACGAGCAGTACTTC

j_call: TRBJ1-2
v_call: TRBV27
d_call: NA
clone_size: NA
cdr3_aa: CASSMGGFGYTF
cdr3_nt: TGTGCCAGCAGTATGGGGGGGTTCGGCTACACCTTC

j_call: TRBJ2-7
v_call: TRBV4-2
d_call: TRBD2
clone_size: NA
cdr3_aa: CASSQDRLAGEYEQYF
cdr3_nt: TGTGCCAGCAGCCAAGATCGACTAGCGGGAGAATACGAGCAGTACTTC

j_call: TRBJ1-2
v_call: TRBV7-9
d_call: NA
clone_size: NA
cdr3_aa: CASSKSPLRGYGYTF
cdr3_nt: TGTGCCAGCAGCAAAAGTCCCCTACGGGGCTATGGCTACACCTTC

j_call: TRBJ2-7
v_call: TRBV20-1
d_call: NA
clone_size: few
cdr3_aa: CSARQVSSSYEQYF
cdr3_nt: TGCAGTGCGAGACAGGTGTCCTCCTCCTACGAGCAGTACTTC

j_call: TRBJ1-5
v_call: TRBV6-6
d_call: TRBD1
clone_size: NA
cdr3_aa: CASQDTMTGNSNQPQHF
cdr3_nt: TGTGCCAGCCAGGATACCATGACAGGGAACAGCAATCAGCCCCAGCATTTT

j_call: TRBJ2-5
v_call: TRBV14
d_call: TRBD1
clone_size: NA
cdr3_aa: CASSEKTGGGETQYF
cdr3_nt: TGTGCCAGCAGCGAAAAGACAGGGGGCGGCGAGACCCAGTACTTC

j_call: TRBJ1-2
v_call: TRBV12-3/TRBV12-4
d_call: NA
clone_size: NA
cdr3_aa: CASSLEAGLSGYTF
cdr3_nt: TGTGCCAGCAGTTTAGAGGCAGGGTTGAGTGGTTACACCTTC

j_call: TRBJ2-5
v_call: TRBV27
d_call: TRBD1
clone_size: few
cdr3_aa: CASSLPGTGLGEQYF
cdr3_nt: TGTGCCAGCAGTTTACCTGGGACAGGGTTAGGAGAGCAGTACTTC

j_call: TRBJ2-4
v_call: TRBV4-1
d_call: TRBD2
clone_size: many
cdr3_aa: CASSQDLASGMPKNIQYF
cdr3_nt: TGCGCCAGCAGCCAAGATCTAGCTAGCGGGATGCCCAAAAACATTCAGTACTTC

j_call: TRBJ2-7
v_call: TRBV4-1
d_call: NA
clone_size: NA
cdr3_aa: CASSPTHGAYNEQYF
cdr3_nt: TGCGCCAGCAGCCCCACGCATGGGGCCTACAATGAGCAGTACTTC

j_call: TRBJ2-1
v_call: TRBV9
d_call: TRBD2
clone_size: few
cdr3_aa: CASSRGLAGKGESSYNEQFF
cdr3_nt: TGTGCCAGCAGCCGGGGACTAGCGGGAAAGGGTGAGTCTTCCTACAATGAGCAGTTCTTC

j_call: TRBJ1-1
v_call: TRBV29-1
d_call: NA
clone_size: few
cdr3_aa: CSVAPFGHGNTEAFF
cdr3_nt: TGCAGCGTTGCCCCGTTTGGACACGGGAACACTGAAGCTTTCTTT

j_call: TRBJ1-4
v_call: TRBV28
d_call: NA
clone_size: NA
cdr3_aa: CASSPAGPTNEKLFF
cdr3_nt: TGTGCCAGCAGTCCCGCGGGGCCAACTAATGAAAAACTGTTTTTT

j_call: TRBJ1-4
v_call: TRBV4-1
d_call: NA
clone_size: many
cdr3_aa: CASSQDEKLFF
cdr3_nt: TGCGCCAGCAGCCAAGATGAAAAACTGTTTTTT

j_call: TRBJ2-7
v_call: TRBV10-3
d_call: TRBD2
clone_size: few
cdr3_aa: CAIKLTSGSYEQYF
cdr3_nt: TGTGCCATCAAACTGACTAGCGGATCCTACGAGCAGTACTTC

j_call: TRBJ2-1
v_call: TRBV27
d_call: NA
clone_size: once
cdr3_aa: CASGGAGDYNEQFF
cdr3_nt: TGTGCCAGCGGGGGGGCAGGGGACTACAATGAGCAGTTCTTC